The clone carrying this T cell receptor (beta chain) showed up just a few times. Its antigen is still unknown. The data were taken from a study of T cells after yellow fever vaccination. Study at large: Preparation used SMART-Seq v4 Ultra Low Input for the low-cell-number fractions. Overall study findings and caveats: Only a small proportion of the clonotypes turned up in both the CD4 and the CD8 compartments, likely arising from convergent recombination. Primary-vaccination clones mostly resurfaced post-booster (96% CD4, around 88% CD8).

Synthesis of TCR cDNA relied on 5'RACE template switching, which attached a universal primer site and UMIs. MiXCR, run by TCRdb on the 5' RACE reads, gives a single entry per CDR3 protein. The data contain 280,000 or so distinct CDR3 sequences, approximately 10% of them singletons. The source of this sequence is a young man who received the YFV17D yellow fever vaccine. The material was CD4+ T cells sorted from PBMCs, obtained 5 days after the yellow fever booster vaccination.

CDR3 sequence reads: CATQGAPGANVLTF. Here the CDR3 DNA reads TGTGCCACACAGGGGGCGCCGGGGGCCAACGTCCTGACTTTC. The V gene is TRBV6-5, the J gene TRBJ2-6; 9 positions match TRBD1. Unmatched junction bases numbered 5, after V lost 10 bases and J lost 4 bases. Germline V gene data show CDR1 as MNHEY and CDR2 as SVGAGI. This CDR3 comprises 14 residues.